Presented here are 16 T cell receptor beta chains from one specimen sequenced in a study of blood T cell repertoires in COVID-19. Repertoires were generated with immunoSEQ multiplex PCR, while TCRdb's copy carries only in-frame clones and drops some. The data hold 300,000 to 350,000 clones, with roughly 86% observed a single time. Material: PBMCs or T cells enriched from blood (not recorded which). The receptor set was obtained from a woman between 18 and 29 years old who had recovered from COVID-19.

This chain connects TRBV5-5 to TRBJ1-1; no clear D gene. The ends were cut back, 4 bases at V and 2 bases at J, with 12 bases in the middle. CDR1 SGHKS and CDR2 YYEKEE come from the germline V gene (reference sequence). The CDR3 loop spans 14 amino acids. CDR3 protein: CASSPRARNTEAFF. Written as DNA, the CDR3 is TGTGCCAGCAGCCCGAGGGCCCGTAACACTGAAGCTTTCTTT.

The CDR3 loop is CASSSRGSGRRETQYF. The CDR3 region has the DNA TGTGCCAGCAGCTCGCGGGGTAGCGGGAGGAGGGAGACCCAGTACTTC. The chain is built from TRBV7-2 and TRBJ2-5; 10 positions match TRBD2. This CDR3 spans 16 amino acids. Germline CDR1 reads SGHTA; CDR2 reads FQGNSA. Trimming at V came to 4 bases and at J to 5 bases, leaving 10 bases not matched to a gene.

V gene TRBV4-2 combines with J gene TRBJ2-7; perhaps TRBD2 as D (6 bases). The CDR3 runs to 14 residues. V was shortened by 2 bases and J by 0 bases, with 8 bases between the two germline ends. The germline gives CDR1 LGHNA, CDR2 YNFKEQ. CDR3 bases: TGTGCCAGCAGCCAACCGGGGGACTCCTACGAGCAGTACTTC. Residues: CASSQPGDSYEQYF.

This chain links TRBV9 with TRBJ2-7, with a tentative D call TRBD2 (6 bases). V shed 0 bases and J shed 2 bases, with 12 bases lying between them. Germline lookup yields CDR1 SGDLS and CDR2 YYNGEE. The CDR3 extends over 15 amino acids. The CDR3 spells CASSVGQGGPYEQYF. In DNA form, the CDR3 reads TGTGCCAGCAGCGTAGGGCAGGGAGGTCCCTACGAGCAGTACTTC.

This clone was seen just once. This chain uses TRBV7-8 with TRBJ2-1, with 8 bases fitting TRBD1. J was trimmed by 8 bases and V by 7 bases; bases with no gene match: 10. The CDR3 is made up of 14 amino acids. Looked up from germline, CDR1 is SGHVS and CDR2 is FQNEAQ. CDR3 residues: CASIPQGATDEQFF. DNA of the CDR3: TGTGCCAGCATCCCCCAGGGGGCCACGGATGAGCAGTTCTTC. Variable domain in full (rest from reference TRBV7-8 and TRBJ2-1): GAGVSQSPRYKVAKRGQDVALRCDPISGHVSLFWYQQALGQGPEFLTYFQNEAQLDKSGLPSDRFFAERPEGSVSTLKIQRTQQEDSAVYLCASIPQGATDEQFFGPGTRLTVL.

The chain links TRBV27 to TRBJ1-2; 7 nucleotides line up with TRBD1. The CDR3 is 15 amino acids. CDR1 and CDR2 (germline): MNHEY, SMNVEV (reference sequence). The V segment lost 5 bases and the J segment 3 bases; nucleotides outside the gene matches: 9. The CDR3 bases are TGTGCCAGCAGTGACGGCAGGGGGTCAGACTATGGCTACACCTTC. It specifies CASSDGRGSDYGYTF.

This clone was seen a few times. Other DNA sequences in the sample encode the same CDR3. The chain employs TRBV4-3 and TRBJ2-7; D might be TRBD1 (5 bases). V gave up 0 bases and J gave up 4 bases, with 7 bases separating them. Germline V lookup: CDR1 LGHNA, CDR2 YSLEER. CDR3 length equals 13 residues. The CDR3 DNA reads TGCGCCAGCAGCCAAGATAGGGGATACGAGCAGTACTTC. Amino acids: CASSQDRGYEQYF.

This clone was counted between two and nine times. The genes are TRBV19 and TRBJ2-7; a possible D gene is TRBD1 (6 bases). Germline V CDR1 and CDR2: LNHDA, SQIVND (reference sequence). The CDR3 runs 17 residues. Trimming removed 3 bases from V and 2 bases from J, with 20 bases in between. The CDR3 DNA reads TGTGCCAGTAGTATCGACCCGGACAGCCGTCTTCCCTACGAGCAGTACTTC. Its protein is CASSIDPDSRLPYEQYF.

The rearrangement joins TRBV7-3 to TRBJ2-2; 9 nucleotides align to TRBD2. This CDR3 contains 16 residues. V was pared by 4 bases and J by 6 bases, with 9 bases of the junction left unmatched. CDR1 SGHTA and CDR2 FQGTGA come from the germline V gene. The CDR3 region is CASSSKPGLAPGELFF. CDR3 coding DNA: TGTGCCAGCAGCTCGAAACCGGGACTAGCCCCCGGGGAGCTGTTTTTT.

The chain carries TRBV9 and TRBJ1-1; D call uncertain. The CDR3 covers 12 residues. Looked up from germline, CDR1 is SGDLS and CDR2 is YYNGEE. V lost 3 bases and J lost 4, with 7 bases in between. The CDR3 sequence is CASSGTGTEAFF. The CDR3 nucleotides are TGTGCCAGCAGCGGGACTGGCACTGAAGCTTTCTTT.

The sample holds one count of this clone. The CDR3 is CASSHSDRGRTDTQYF. In DNA form, the CDR3 reads TGTGCCAGCAGCCATTCGGACAGGGGGCGGACAGATACGCAGTATTTT. The V and J genes are TRBV16 and TRBJ2-3; 11 nucleotides align to TRBD1. This CDR3 is 16 amino acids long. V shed 3 bases, J shed 3 bases, and the junction held 5 bases outside the gene matches. Per germline, CDR1 KGHSY and CDR2 FQNENV. Full variable domain (missing parts from reference TRBV16 and TRBJ2-3): GEEVAQTPKHLVRGEGQKAKLYCAPIKGHSYVFWYQQVLKNEFKFLISFQNENVFDETGMPKERFSAKCLPNSPCSLEIQATKLEDSAVYFCASSHSDRGRTDTQYFGPGTRLTVL.

J is TRBJ2-1 and V is TRBV6-2 or TRBV6-3; perhaps TRBD2 as D (5 bases). This CDR3 region has 20 residues. Germline V lookup: CDR1 MNHEY, CDR2 SVGEGT. Trimming left V 5 bases short and J 2 bases short, with 28 bases between. The CDR3 protein is CASSTTRVNLGRRTYNEQFF. In DNA, the CDR3 is TGTGCCAGCAGTACCACGAGGGTGAATTTAGGCAGGCGCACCTACAATGAGCAGTTCTTC.

The chain combines TRBV5-1 with TRBJ2-7, with 9 bases fitting TRBD2. This CDR3 spans 15 amino acids. CDR1 SGHRS and CDR2 YFSETQ come from the germline V gene. The ends lost 0 bases at V and 4 bases at J; junction bases unmatched: 5. The chain's CDR3 is CASSLASGDFYEQYF. CDR3 bases: TGCGCCAGCAGCTTGGCTAGCGGGGATTTTTACGAGCAGTACTTC.

The chain combines TRBV20-1 with TRBJ2-5, with TRBD2 identical over 9 bases. This CDR3 is built from 15 residues. Trimming at V came to 3 bases and at J to 4 bases, leaving 9 bases not matched to a gene. Per germline, CDR1 DFQATT and CDR2 SNEGSKA (reference sequence). The CDR3 here is CSASVSGSESETQYF. In DNA form, the CDR3 reads TGCAGTGCTAGTGTTAGCGGGAGTGAGTCAGAGACCCAGTACTTC.

The V gene is TRBV25-1, the J gene TRBJ2-7, with 10 bases aligning to TRBD2. The trim removed 10 bases at V and 6 bases at J, leaving 12 bases unmatched. CDR1 and CDR2 (germline): MGHDK, SYGVNS. The CDR3 runs 14 residues. The CDR3 loop is CATTKAGGPSEQYF. The CDR3 DNA sequence: TGTGCCACCACGAAAGCGGGGGGGCCTAGCGAGCAGTACTTC.

The chain joins TRBV5-8 to TRBJ2-5, with TRBD2 as a possible D gene (5 bases). The CDR3 runs 15 residues. Deletions cut 0 bases from V and 2 bases from J, with 11 bases between. Germline-derived CDR1 and CDR2 are SGHTS and YDEGEE. The DNA for the CDR3 is TGTGCCAGCAGCTTGGGAGACTCGGGGCAAGAGACCCAGTACTTC. The encoded protein is CASSLGDSGQETQYF.